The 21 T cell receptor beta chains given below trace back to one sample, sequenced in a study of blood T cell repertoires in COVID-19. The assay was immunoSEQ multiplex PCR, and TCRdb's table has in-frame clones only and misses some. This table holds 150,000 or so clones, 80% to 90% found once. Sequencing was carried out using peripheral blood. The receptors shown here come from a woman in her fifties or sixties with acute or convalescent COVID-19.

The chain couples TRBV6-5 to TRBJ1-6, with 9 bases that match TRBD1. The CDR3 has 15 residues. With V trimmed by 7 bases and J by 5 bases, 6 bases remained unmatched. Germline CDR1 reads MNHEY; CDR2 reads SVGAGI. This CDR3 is CASNQGTGHNSPLHF. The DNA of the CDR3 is TGTGCCAGCAACCAGGGGACAGGGCATAATTCACCCCTCCACTTT.

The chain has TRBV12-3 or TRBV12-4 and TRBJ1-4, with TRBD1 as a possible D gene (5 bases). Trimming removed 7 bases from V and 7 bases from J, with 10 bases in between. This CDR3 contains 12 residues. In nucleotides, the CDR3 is TGTGCCAGCACCCCGCAGGGTGAAAAACTGTTTTTT. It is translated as CASTPQGEKLFF.

As DNA, the CDR3 is TGCGCCAGCAGCCAAGATGCAGGGTCAGACTATGGCTACACCTTC. Translation: CASSQDAGSDYGYTF. The chain uses TRBV4-3 and TRBJ1-2; D may be TRBD1 (5 bases). V was trimmed by 0 bases and J by 3 bases, leaving 11 bases between them. CDR1 is LGHNA and CDR2 is YSLEER in the germline V gene. This CDR3 spans 15 amino acids.

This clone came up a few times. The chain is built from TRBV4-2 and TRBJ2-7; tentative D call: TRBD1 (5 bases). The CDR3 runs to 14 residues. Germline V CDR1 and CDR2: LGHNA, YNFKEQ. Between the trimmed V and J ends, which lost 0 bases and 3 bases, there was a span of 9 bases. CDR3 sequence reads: CASSQDWGSYEQYF. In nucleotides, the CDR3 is TGTGCCAGCAGCCAAGATTGGGGCAGCTACGAGCAGTACTTC.

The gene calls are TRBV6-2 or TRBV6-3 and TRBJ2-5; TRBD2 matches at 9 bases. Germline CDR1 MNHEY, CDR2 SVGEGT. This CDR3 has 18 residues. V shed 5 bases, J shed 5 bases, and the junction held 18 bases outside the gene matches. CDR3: CASSPPPGLAPPWETQYF. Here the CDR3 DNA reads TGTGCCAGCAGTCCGCCCCCCGGACTAGCGCCTCCATGGGAGACCCAGTACTTC.

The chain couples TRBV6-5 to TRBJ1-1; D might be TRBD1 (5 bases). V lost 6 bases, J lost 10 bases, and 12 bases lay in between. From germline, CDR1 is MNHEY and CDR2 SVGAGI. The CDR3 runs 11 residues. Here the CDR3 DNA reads TGTGCCAGCAGGCGGGACGGAGGAGCTTTCTTT. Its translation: CASRRDGGAFF.

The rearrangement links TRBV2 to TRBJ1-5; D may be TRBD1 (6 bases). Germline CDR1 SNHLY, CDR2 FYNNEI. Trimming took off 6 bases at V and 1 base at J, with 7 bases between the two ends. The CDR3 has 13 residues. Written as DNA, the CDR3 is TGTGCCAGCAGACAGGGCAGCAATCAGCCCCAGCATTTT. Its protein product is CASRQGSNQPQHF.

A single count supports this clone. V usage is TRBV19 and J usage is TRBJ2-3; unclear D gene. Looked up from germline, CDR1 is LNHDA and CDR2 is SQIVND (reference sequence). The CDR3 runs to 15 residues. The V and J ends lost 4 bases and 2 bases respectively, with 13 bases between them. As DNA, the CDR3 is TGTGCCAGTAGTAATTTCCTCACTCACACAGATACGCAGTATTTT. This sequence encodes CASSNFLTHTDTQYF.

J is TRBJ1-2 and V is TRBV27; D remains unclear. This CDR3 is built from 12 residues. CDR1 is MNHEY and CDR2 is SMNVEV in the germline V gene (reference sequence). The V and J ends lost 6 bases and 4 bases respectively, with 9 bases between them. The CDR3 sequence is CASRDWIYGYTF. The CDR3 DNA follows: TGTGCCAGCAGGGACTGGATCTATGGCTACACCTTC.

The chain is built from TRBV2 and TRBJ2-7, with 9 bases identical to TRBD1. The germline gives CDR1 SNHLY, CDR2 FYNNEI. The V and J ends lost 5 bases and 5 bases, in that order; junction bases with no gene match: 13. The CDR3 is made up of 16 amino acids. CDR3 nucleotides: TGTGCCAGCAGTTCCCGAGGGACAGGGAGTACCCACGAGCAGTACTTC. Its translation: CASSSRGTGSTHEQYF.

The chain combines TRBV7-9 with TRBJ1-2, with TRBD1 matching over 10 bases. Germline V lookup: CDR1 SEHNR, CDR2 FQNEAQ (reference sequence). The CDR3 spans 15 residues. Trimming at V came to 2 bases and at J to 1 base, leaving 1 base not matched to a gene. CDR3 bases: TGTGCCAGCAGCTTATGGACAGGGGGTAACTATGGCTACACCTTC. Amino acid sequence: CASSLWTGGNYGYTF.

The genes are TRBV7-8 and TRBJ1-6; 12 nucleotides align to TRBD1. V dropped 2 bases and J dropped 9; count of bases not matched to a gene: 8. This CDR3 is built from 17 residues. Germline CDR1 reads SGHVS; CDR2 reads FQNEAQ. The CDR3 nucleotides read TGTGCCAGCAGCTTACACGGGACAGGGGGCAGCAGTTCACCCCTCCACTTT. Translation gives CASSLHGTGGSSSPLHF.

CDR3 coding DNA: TGTGCCAGCAGACCCTCGAGTCCCAATGAGCAGTTCTTC. Protein: CASRPSSPNEQFF. This chain uses TRBV5-8 with TRBJ2-1; D is undetermined. The V end was cut by 5 bases, the J end by 6 bases, with 12 bases between. The CDR3 sequence is 13 residues long. Germline loops: CDR1 SGHTS, CDR2 YDEGEE.

Written as DNA, the CDR3 is TGTGCCAGCAGTCGGACAGGGAGCCAAGAGACCCAGTACTTC. The encoded protein is CASSRTGSQETQYF. This chain connects TRBV27 to TRBJ2-5, with 8 bases that match TRBD1. The CDR3 runs to 14 residues. The trim removed 5 bases at V and 1 base at J, leaving 3 bases unmatched. Germline V CDR1 and CDR2: MNHEY, SMNVEV (reference sequence).

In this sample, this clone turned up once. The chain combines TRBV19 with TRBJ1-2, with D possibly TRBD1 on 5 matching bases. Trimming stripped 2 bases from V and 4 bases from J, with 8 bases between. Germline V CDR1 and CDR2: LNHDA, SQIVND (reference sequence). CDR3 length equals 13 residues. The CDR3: CASSIRQSYGYTF. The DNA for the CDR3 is TGTGCCAGTAGTATACGACAGAGCTATGGCTACACCTTC.

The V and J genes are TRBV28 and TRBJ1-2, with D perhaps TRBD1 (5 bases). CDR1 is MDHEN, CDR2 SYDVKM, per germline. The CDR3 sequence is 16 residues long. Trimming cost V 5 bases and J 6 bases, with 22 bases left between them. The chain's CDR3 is CASSPRTPRGGNGYTF. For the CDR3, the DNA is TGTGCCAGCAGTCCTCGGACACCCCGCGGGGGAAATGGCTACACCTTC.

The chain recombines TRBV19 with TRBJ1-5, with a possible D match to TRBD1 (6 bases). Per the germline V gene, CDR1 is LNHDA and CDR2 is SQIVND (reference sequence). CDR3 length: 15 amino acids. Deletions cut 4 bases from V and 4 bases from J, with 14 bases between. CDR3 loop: CASSRFLTGNQPQHF. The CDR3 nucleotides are TGTGCCAGTAGTAGATTCCTGACAGGAAATCAGCCCCAGCATTTT.

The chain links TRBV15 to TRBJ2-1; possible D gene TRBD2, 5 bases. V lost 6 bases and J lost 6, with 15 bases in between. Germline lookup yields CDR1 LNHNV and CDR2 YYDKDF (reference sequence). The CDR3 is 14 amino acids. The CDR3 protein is CATSAGGLLNEQFF. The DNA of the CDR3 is TGTGCCACCAGTGCTGGTGGACTGCTCAATGAGCAGTTCTTC.

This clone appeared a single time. The CDR3 region is CASSLGGGTAFF. In DNA, the CDR3 is TGTGCCAGCAGTTTAGGCGGAGGTACGGCTTTCTTT. This chain links TRBV12-3 or TRBV12-4 with TRBJ1-1; D is undetermined. Trimming took 1 base from V and 11 from J, leaving 11 bases between them. The CDR3 has 12 residues.

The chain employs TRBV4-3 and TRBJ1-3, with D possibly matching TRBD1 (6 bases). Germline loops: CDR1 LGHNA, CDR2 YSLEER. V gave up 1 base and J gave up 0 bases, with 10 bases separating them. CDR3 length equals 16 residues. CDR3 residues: CASSQVGGFSGNTIYF. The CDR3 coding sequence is TGCGCCAGCAGCCAAGTAGGGGGATTCTCTGGAAACACCATATATTTT.

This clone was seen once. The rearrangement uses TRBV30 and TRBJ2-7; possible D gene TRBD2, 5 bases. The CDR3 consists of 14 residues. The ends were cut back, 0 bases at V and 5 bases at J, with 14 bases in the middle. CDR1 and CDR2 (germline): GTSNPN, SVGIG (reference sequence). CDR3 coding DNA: TGTGCCTGGAGTGTACTCGGCCAACTAGACGAGCAGTACTTC. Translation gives CAWSVLGQLDEQYF.